Presented here are 30 T cell receptor beta chains from one specimen sequenced in a study of shared T cell receptors in the human thymus. TCRdb's copy holds only in-frame clones and misses some; the assay was immunoSEQ multiplex PCR. The sample includes about 730,000 clones, 75% to 90% of them seen just once. The data were also submitted as part of a second study, on human thymus T cells.

The specimen sequenced was thymocytes. The source is a girl under three years old with a congenital heart defect.

The gene calls are TRBV27 and TRBJ1-5, with D maybe TRBD1 (6 bases). Trimming removed 7 bases from V and 2 bases from J, with 9 bases in between. CDR3 length: 13 amino acids. Germline V gene sequence: CDR1 MNHEY, CDR2 SMNVEV (reference sequence). The CDR3 DNA follows: TGTGCCAGCAAGAACAGGGGCAATCAGCCCCAGCATTTT. Translation: CASKNRGNQPQHF.

The genes are TRBV27 and TRBJ2-7; maybe TRBD1 (6 bases). Germline V gene data show CDR1 as MNHEY and CDR2 as SMNVEV (reference sequence). V gave up 2 bases and J gave up 6 bases, with 14 bases separating them. The CDR3 runs 14 residues. The CDR3 reads CASSLRDRGCEQYF. DNA for the CDR3: TGTGCCAGCAGTTTACGGGATAGGGGGTGCGAGCAGTACTTC.

The chain uses TRBV7-9 and TRBJ1-2, with TRBD1 identical over 8 bases. Germline V gene lookup returns CDR1 SEHNR and CDR2 FQNEAQ (reference sequence). V lost 0 bases, J lost 6 bases, and 6 bases stayed unmatched. The CDR3 extends over 15 amino acids. CDR3 bases: TGTGCCAGCAGCTTAGCGAATTCAGGGGGCGATGGCTACACCTTC. Protein sequence: CASSLANSGGDGYTF.

This clone has more than one count but fewer than ten. The chain recombines TRBV13 with TRBJ1-2; a possible D gene is TRBD1 (6 bases). Per the germline V gene, CDR1 is PRHDT and CDR2 is FYEKMQ (reference sequence). The germline V and J ends were trimmed by 7 bases and 4 bases, with 28 bases remaining between them. The CDR3 loop spans 18 amino acids. CDR3: CASTRIITRDNKFYGYTF. CDR3 DNA: TGTGCCAGCACACGAATTATCACCCGGGACAACAAATTCTATGGCTACACCTTC.

This chain connects TRBV2 to TRBJ1-2; D is possibly TRBD1 (5 bases). The V end lost 7 bases, the J end lost 8 bases, and 23 bases lay between the germline ends. Germline V lookup: CDR1 SNHLY, CDR2 FYNNEI. CDR3 length: 15 residues. CDR3 in DNA: TGTGCCAGCACCGACGGAGGGGCCTTTTCTAGGGGCTACACCTTC. Translating gives CASTDGGAFSRGYTF.

This chain links TRBV29-1 with TRBJ1-1, with D perhaps matching TRBD1 (5 bases). The germline CDR1 and CDR2 sequences are SQVTM and ANQGSEA. Between the trimmed V and J ends, which lost 8 bases and 1 base, there was a span of 17 bases. The CDR3 length is 14 residues. CDR3 DNA: TGCAGCCACCTTCCCGGGACTTCGAACACTGAAGCTTTCTTT. It is translated as CSHLPGTSNTEAFF.

The V call is TRBV30, the J call TRBJ1-4, with 7 positions matching TRBD1. The V segment lost 0 bases and the J segment 8 bases; nucleotides outside the gene matches: 12. Germline-derived CDR1 and CDR2 are GTSNPN and SVGIG (reference sequence). The CDR3 is 16 amino acids. DNA for the CDR3: TGTGCCTGGAGTGTAGGTTGGAGGACAGGAGTAGAAAAACTGTTTTTT. Translating gives CAWSVGWRTGVEKLFF.

Only one count was recorded for this clone. The chain combines TRBV5-4 with TRBJ2-5; 10 nucleotides match TRBD1. Germline V lookup: CDR1 SGHNT, CDR2 YYREEE (reference sequence). The CDR3 length is 15 residues. V lost 4 bases to trimming and J lost 1 base; unmatched junction nucleotides: 4. The CDR3 spells CASSGRDRGQETQYF. The CDR3 region has the DNA TGTGCCAGCAGCGGCCGGGACAGGGGCCAAGAGACCCAGTACTTC.

The chain uses TRBV5-4 and TRBJ2-3; possible D gene TRBD2, 6 bases. The V end was cut by 4 bases, the J end by 2 bases, with 14 bases between. The CDR3 contains 15 residues. Germline V gene sequence: CDR1 SGHNT, CDR2 YYREEE (reference sequence). CDR3 loop: CASSPWGDSTDTQYF. Written as DNA, the CDR3 is TGTGCCAGCAGCCCGTGGGGGGACTCCACAGATACGCAGTATTTT.

The gene calls are TRBV7-9 and TRBJ2-3; no clear D. The CDR3 is 12 amino acids. Germline V CDR1 and CDR2: SEHNR, FQNEAQ (reference sequence). Trimming cost V 11 bases and J 4 bases, with 13 bases left between them. The CDR3 DNA reads as TGTGCCGCCTGTCAGATCGCAGATACGCAGTATTTT. Encoded protein: CAACQIADTQYF. Full variable domain (remainder filled in from reference TRBV7-9 and TRBJ2-3): DTGVSQNPRHKITKRGQNVTFRCDPISEHNRLYWYRQTLGQGPEFLTYFQNEAQLEKSRLLSDRFSAERPKGSFSTLEIQRTEQGDSAMYLCAACQIADTQYFGPGTRLTVL.

The V gene is TRBV30, the J gene TRBJ2-2; maybe TRBD1 (6 bases). The V gene lost 2 bases and the J gene lost 3 bases, with 13 bases spanning the gap. In germline, CDR1 is GTSNPN, CDR2 SVGIG (reference sequence). The CDR3 spans 15 residues. CDR3 DNA sequence: TGTGCCTGGAGTCCAGACAGGTTCTACACCGGGGAGCTGTTTTTT. Amino acids: CAWSPDRFYTGELFF.

The chain employs TRBV27 and TRBJ1-2; 7 bases line up with TRBD1. Trimming at V came to 4 bases and at J to 4 bases, leaving 18 bases not matched to a gene. This CDR3 contains 18 residues. From germline, CDR1 is MNHEY and CDR2 SMNVEV (reference sequence). The CDR3 DNA reads TGTGCCAGCAGTTCCAACCGGGACAGATTTAAACTAGGCTATGGCTACACCTTC. This sequence encodes CASSSNRDRFKLGYGYTF.

This chain connects TRBV7-6 to TRBJ1-4; the match to TRBD1 covers 8 bases. V lost 1 base to trimming and J lost 3 bases; unmatched junction nucleotides: 4. Germline V lookup: CDR1 SGHVS, CDR2 FNYEAQ. The CDR3 is 16 residues long. CDR3 residues: CASSLGEDRANEKLFF. For the CDR3, the DNA is TGTGCCAGCAGCTTAGGAGAGGACAGGGCTAATGAAAAACTGTTTTTT.

This clone appeared a single time. The CDR3 loop reads CASSEVGSLNEKLFF. The CDR3 DNA reads as TGTGCCAGCAGTGAAGTGGGCAGCTTGAATGAAAAACTGTTTTTT. The chain combines TRBV2 with TRBJ1-4; D not certain. This CDR3 comprises 15 residues. Germline assignment: CDR1 SNHLY and CDR2 FYNNEI. V lost 1 base to trimming and J lost 5 bases, with 11 bases between them.

This chain links TRBV7-2 with TRBJ2-1; weak D call: TRBD2 (5 bases). Germline CDR1 SGHTA, CDR2 FQGNSA. Trimming took 1 base from V and 4 from J, leaving 11 bases between them. The CDR3 loop spans 15 amino acids. CDR3 sequence reads: CASSLVYTGYNEQFF. CDR3 in DNA: TGTGCCAGCAGCTTAGTTTATACGGGGTACAATGAGCAGTTCTTC. Combining the CDR3 with reference TRBV7-2 and TRBJ2-1 gives the whole variable domain GAGVSQSPSNKVTEKGKDVELRCDPISGHTALYWYRQSLGQGLEFLIYFQGNSAPDKSGLPSDRFSAERTGGSVSTLTIQRTQQEDSAVYLCASSLVYTGYNEQFFGPGTRLTVL.

The CDR3 region has the DNA TGTGCCAGCAGCGGAGACTACAGGGGCTGGAATCAGCCCCAGCATTTT. Its translation is CASSGDYRGWNQPQHF. The genes are TRBV11-2 and TRBJ1-5; the match to TRBD1 covers 7 bases. This CDR3 region has 16 residues. With 5 bases clipped from V and 4 bases from J, the junction kept 11 bases outside the gene matches. CDR1 is SGHAT, CDR2 FQNNGV, per germline.

The genes are TRBV7-2 and TRBJ2-1; tentatively, D is TRBD2 (5 bases). This CDR3 comprises 18 residues. With 2 bases removed from V and 0 bases from J, the gap between germline ends came to 17 bases. Germline lookup yields CDR1 SGHTA and CDR2 FQGNSA. CDR3 coding DNA: TGTGCCAGCAGCTTACGGTGCCACGGGGAGAGCTCCTACAATGAGCAGTTCTTC. It yields the protein CASSLRCHGESSYNEQFF.

This chain uses TRBV5-1 with TRBJ2-1; D may be TRBD2 (5 bases). Germline CDR1 SGHRS, CDR2 YFSETQ. Trimming pared 0 bases from V and 5 bases from J, leaving 21 bases between. The CDR3 extends over 18 amino acids. The CDR3 region is CASSLGMGSLERDNEQFF. The CDR3 DNA reads TGCGCCAGCAGCTTGGGGATGGGGTCCCTAGAGAGGGACAATGAGCAGTTCTTC. The whole variable domain, filled in from reference TRBV5-1 and TRBJ2-1, reads KAGVTQTPRYLIKTRGQQVTLSCSPISGHRSVSWYQQTPGQGLQFLFEYFSETQRNKGNFPGRFSGRQFSNSRSEMNVSTLELGDSALYLCASSLGMGSLERDNEQFFGPGTRLTVL.

The rearrangement uses TRBV6-1 and TRBJ1-2; the match to TRBD1 covers 9 bases. J gave up 4 bases and V 5 bases, and 17 bases lay outside the gene matches. The CDR3 consists of 18 residues. The germline V gene encodes CDR1 MNHNS and CDR2 SASEGT. The CDR3 nucleotides are TGTGCCAGCAGTAAAGGACAGGGGCCATCCCAGACATTCTATGGCTACACCTTC. It is translated as CASSKGQGPSQTFYGYTF.

The chain couples TRBV12-5 to TRBJ1-6; no clear D. The CDR3 has 17 residues. Trimming took 5 bases from V and 4 from J, leaving 18 bases between them. Germline CDR1 is LGHNT and CDR2 is FRNRAP. The CDR3 is CASGRHQQWQYNSPLHF. The CDR3 DNA reads TGTGCTAGTGGTCGGCATCAACAGTGGCAGTATAATTCACCCCTCCACTTT.

This chain uses TRBV29-1 with TRBJ1-2, with a tentative D call TRBD1 (6 bases). CDR1 SQVTM and CDR2 ANQGSEA come from the germline V gene. This CDR3 region has 16 residues. Trimming took off 3 bases at V and 3 bases at J, with 20 bases between the two ends. This CDR3 is CSVDFLETGHYYGYTF. CDR3 nucleotide sequence: TGCAGCGTTGATTTTCTGGAGACAGGACACTACTATGGCTACACCTTC.

J is TRBJ1-4 and V is TRBV7-2, with TRBD1 identical over 7 bases. Per the germline V gene, CDR1 is SGHTA and CDR2 is FQGNSA. There are 18 residues in the CDR3. With V trimmed by 2 bases and J by 8 bases, 17 bases remained unmatched. DNA of the CDR3: TGTGCCAGCAGCTTATTCCACCGAGTGAGGGGGCGCGACGAAAAACTGTTTTTT. This sequence encodes CASSLFHRVRGRDEKLFF.

V is TRBV2 and J is TRBJ2-1; no clear D gene. Germline V gives CDR1 SNHLY, CDR2 FYNNEI. Trimming shortened V by 0 bases and J by 7 bases, and 10 bases separated the two germline ends. This CDR3 is built from 14 residues. The CDR3: CASSEANMSNEQFF. CDR3 DNA sequence: TGTGCCAGCAGTGAAGCGAATATGAGTAATGAGCAGTTCTTC.

The chain has TRBV7-6 and TRBJ1-6; 8 positions match TRBD1. The CDR3 is made up of 16 amino acids. Trimming removed 0 bases from V and 9 bases from J; junction bases left unmatched: 7. CDR1 is SGHVS, CDR2 FNYEAQ, per germline. The CDR3 DNA sequence: TGTGCCAGCAGCTTAGCGGACAGGGCGTCCGGTTCACCCCTCCACTTT. Translating gives CASSLADRASGSPLHF.

This sequence joins TRBV7-8 and TRBJ1-1; TRBD1 matches at 12 bases. The CDR3 consists of 16 residues. Germline V gene lookup returns CDR1 SGHVS and CDR2 FQNEAQ. Unmatched junction bases numbered 6, after V lost 5 bases and J lost 2 bases. The CDR3 bases are TGTGCCAGCAGCCCCCGGGACAGGGGGCGAAACACTGAAGCTTTCTTT. Amino acid sequence: CASSPRDRGRNTEAFF. The full variable domain, its missing parts supplied by reference TRBV7-8 and TRBJ1-1, is GAGVSQSPRYKVAKRGQDVALRCDPISGHVSLFWYQQALGQGPEFLTYFQNEAQLDKSGLPSDRFFAERPEGSVSTLKIQRTQQEDSAVYLCASSPRDRGRNTEAFFGQGTRLTVV.

This chain uses TRBV6-1 with TRBJ2-7, with TRBD2 identical over 7 bases. V trimming: 8 bases; J trimming: 2 bases; junction bases outside the gene matches: 3. Germline V gene sequence: CDR1 MNHNS, CDR2 SASEGT. This CDR3 region has 12 residues. The CDR3 region has the DNA TGTGCCAGCCGGACTAGTGCCTACGAGCAGTACTTC. Translation: CASRTSAYEQYF.

This clone has only one observation. The same CDR3 arises from other DNA sequences in this sample as well. The chain carries TRBV4-1 and TRBJ1-5; D is unclear. Between the trimmed V and J ends, which lost 1 base and 0 bases, there was a span of 7 bases. This CDR3 spans 15 amino acids. Germline CDR1 reads MGHRA; CDR2 reads YSYEKL. DNA of the CDR3: TGCGCCAGCAGCCAAGCTGGGAGTAGCAATCAGCCCCAGCATTTT. As protein: CASSQAGSSNQPQHF.

This chain uses TRBV21-1 with TRBJ1-1; the table gives TRBD1 as D, unverified against the DNA. TRBV21-1 is noted as a pseudogene. This CDR3 comprises 15 residues. CDR3 protein: CASSNQPTGRLGAFF. CDR3 bases: TGTGCCAGCAGCAATCAACCGACAGGGAGGTTAGGCGCTTTCTTT.

The V and J genes are TRBV5-4 and TRBJ1-6, with a possible D match to TRBD1 (6 bases). Trimming stripped 2 bases from V and 9 bases from J, with 15 bases between. From germline, CDR1 is SGHNT and CDR2 YYREEE (reference sequence). The CDR3 runs to 15 residues. CDR3: CASSFRGPGGSPLHF. CDR3 in DNA: TGTGCCAGCAGCTTCAGGGGTCCTGGGGGTTCACCCCTCCACTTT.

This chain links TRBV14 with TRBJ1-2; weak D call: TRBD1 (5 bases). V lost 1 base and J 3 bases, leaving 27 bases between the germline ends. The CDR3 has 20 residues. Per the germline V gene, CDR1 is SGHDN and CDR2 is FVKESK. CDR3 loop: CASSQVKDRGLYEYDYGYTF. CDR3 DNA: TGTGCCAGCAGCCAAGTTAAGGACCGGGGGTTGTATGAATATGACTATGGCTACACCTTC.